The entry below describes one T cell receptor (beta chain). This entry is derived from a study of blood T cell repertoires in COVID-19. Each participant's cohort was designated according to participant-reported clinical history. Symptom resolution, clearance, or two negative PCRs marked donors in Cohort 3 as recovered. The protocol was immunoSEQ multiplex PCR, while the TCRdb copy is restricted to in-frame clones and leaves out a portion. This sample has almost 65,000 clones; 88% occur once, and the top ten carry about a tenth. Trimming took off 2 bases at V and 5 bases at J, with 15 bases between the two ends. This CDR3 comprises 16 residues. Germline V gene lookup returns CDR1 MNHEY and CDR2 SVGAGI.

What was sequenced was PBMCs or T cells enriched from blood (not recorded which). V gene TRBV6-5 combines with J gene TRBJ1-4, with D possibly matching TRBD1 (5 bases). This TCR came from a woman aged 40 to 55 who had recovered from COVID-19. The CDR3 region is CASSYGTGGPNEKLFF. In nucleotides, the CDR3 is TGTGCCAGCAGTTACGGGACGGGGGGTCCGAATGAAAAACTGTTTTTT.